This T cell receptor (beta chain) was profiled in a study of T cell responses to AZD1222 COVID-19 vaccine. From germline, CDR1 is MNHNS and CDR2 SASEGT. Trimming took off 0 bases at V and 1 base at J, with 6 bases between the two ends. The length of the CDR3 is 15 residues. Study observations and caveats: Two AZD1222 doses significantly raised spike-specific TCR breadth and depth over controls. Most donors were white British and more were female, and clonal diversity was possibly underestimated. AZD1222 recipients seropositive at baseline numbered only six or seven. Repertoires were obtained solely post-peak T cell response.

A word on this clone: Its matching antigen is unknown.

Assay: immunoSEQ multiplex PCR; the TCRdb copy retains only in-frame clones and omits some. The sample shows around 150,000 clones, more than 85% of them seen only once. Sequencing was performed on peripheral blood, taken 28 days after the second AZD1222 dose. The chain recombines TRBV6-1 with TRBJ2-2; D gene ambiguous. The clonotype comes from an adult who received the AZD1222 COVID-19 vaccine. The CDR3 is CASSEAWQNTGELFF. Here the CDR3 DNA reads TGTGCCAGCAGTGAAGCTTGGCAGAACACCGGGGAGCTGTTTTTT.